These 32 T cell receptor beta chains share one sample of origin, sequenced in a study of cytomegalovirus exposure and HLA in healthy donors. A multiplex PCR was run with 60 Vbeta primers and 13 Jbeta primers. Some clones are missing from TCRdb's copy, which holds only in-frame ones; the method was immunoSEQ multiplex PCR. The table records about 130,000 clones, approximately 80% of them present only once. What was sequenced was PBMCs. These receptors were collected from a man aged 40-49 years in good health and CMV-seronegative.

V is TRBV5-8 and J is TRBJ2-1; D might be TRBD1 (6 bases). The CDR3 is 15 residues long. Trimming left V 4 bases short and J 0 bases short, with 11 bases between. Germline loops: CDR1 SGHTS, CDR2 YDEGEE. CDR3 residues: CASSTGQSSYNEQFF. CDR3 sequence (DNA): TGTGCCAGCAGCACCGGACAGAGCTCCTACAATGAGCAGTTCTTC.

This chain links TRBV7-2 with TRBJ2-5; 11 bases align to TRBD2. Per the germline V gene, CDR1 is SGHTA and CDR2 is FQGNSA. The CDR3 is 15 residues long. After removal of 5 bases from V and 2 bases from J, the junction contained 4 bases not matched to a gene. CDR3 region: CASSPTSGAQETQYF. The CDR3, as DNA: TGTGCCAGCAGCCCGACTAGCGGGGCTCAAGAGACCCAGTACTTC.

The V gene is TRBV5-1, the J gene TRBJ2-1; TRBD2 matches 11 bases. This CDR3 has 14 residues. Per the germline V gene, CDR1 is SGHRS and CDR2 is YFSETQ. V was clipped by 0 bases and J by 9 bases; unmatched bases: 2. The CDR3 DNA sequence: TGCGCCAGCAGCTTGGGACTAGCGGGGAGTGAGCAGTTCTTC. It is translated as CASSLGLAGSEQFF.

This chain links TRBV7-3 with TRBJ2-1; 9 bases are shared with TRBD1. Germline V lookup: CDR1 SGHTA, CDR2 FQGTGA. V shed 1 base and J 7 bases; nucleotides not matched to a gene: 14. CDR3 length equals 18 residues. For the CDR3, the DNA is TGTGCCAGCAGCTTAATAGGGATCGGGGACAGGGAGGGAAATGAGCAGTTCTTC. It specifies CASSLIGIGDREGNEQFF.

V usage is TRBV27 and J usage is TRBJ2-2; tentative D call: TRBD2 (5 bases). Per germline, CDR1 MNHEY and CDR2 SMNVEV (reference sequence). The V end was cut by 8 bases, the J end by 4 bases, with 17 bases between. The CDR3 length is 15 residues. As DNA, the CDR3 is TGTGCCAGCCACCATAGCGCCCACGTCACCGGGGAGCTGTTTTTT. This translates into CASHHSAHVTGELFF.

The rearrangement joins TRBV28 to TRBJ1-2, with D hard to call. Trimming left V 6 bases short and J 3 bases short, with 11 bases between. Looked up from germline, CDR1 is MDHEN and CDR2 is SYDVKM. CDR3 length: 13 residues. CDR3 sequence reads: CASSLDNDYGYTF. The CDR3 DNA is TGTGCCAGCAGCCTTGACAATGACTATGGCTACACCTTC.

The chain has TRBV15 and TRBJ2-5, with D perhaps TRBD2 (6 bases). Gene TRBJ2-7 matches the end of the DNA better, so the J call may be wrong. The CDR3 runs to 13 residues. Per germline, CDR1 LNHNV and CDR2 YYDKDF (reference sequence). The DNA for the CDR3 is TGTGCCACCAGCAGAGATTGGGGGGACGAGCAGTACTTC. This translates into CATSRDWGDEQYF.

This clone was counted once. This rearrangement joins TRBV7-3 to TRBJ2-2; the D gene is possibly TRBD1 (5 bases). The CDR3 sequence is 14 residues long. CDR1 is SGHTA, CDR2 FQGTGA, per germline. V dropped 5 bases and J dropped 3 bases, with 10 bases sitting between them. The CDR3 sequence: CASSVTRDTGELFF. The CDR3 DNA sequence: TGTGCCAGCAGCGTGACCAGGGACACCGGGGAGCTGTTTTTT. Drawing the rest from reference TRBV7-3 and TRBJ2-2, the complete variable domain is GAGVSQTPSNKVTEKGKYVELRCDPISGHTALYWYRQSLGQGPEFLIYFQGTGAADDSGLPNDRFFAVRPEGSVSTLKIQRTERGDSAVYLCASSVTRDTGELFFGEGSRLTVL.

V is TRBV4-1 and J is TRBJ1-2; D gene uncertain. The CDR3 length is 17 residues. V was clipped by 3 bases and J by 0 bases, with 17 bases between them. CDR1 and CDR2 (germline): MGHRA, YSYEKL. The CDR3 spells CASSQISFNGANYGYTF. For the CDR3, the DNA is TGCGCCAGCAGCCAGATATCCTTTAATGGAGCTAACTATGGCTACACCTTC.

The genes are TRBV6-6 and TRBJ1-4, with D possibly matching TRBD1 (5 bases). This CDR3 comprises 13 residues. V lost 7 bases and J lost 7, with 13 bases in between. From germline, CDR1 is MNHNY and CDR2 SVGAGI (reference sequence). CDR3 nucleotides: TGTGCCAGCACCTTAGGGGTACTTGAAAAACTGTTTTTT. Protein product: CASTLGVLEKLFF.

This chain links TRBV29-1 with TRBJ1-2, with D possibly being TRBD1 (6 bases). Germline V gives CDR1 SQVTM, CDR2 ANQGSEA. The CDR3 runs to 13 residues. V was pared by 2 bases and J by 3 bases, with 10 bases between. The CDR3 DNA reads as TGCAGCGTTGAAACAGGGCGCGACTATGGCTACACCTTC. Translation: CSVETGRDYGYTF.

V usage is TRBV21-1 and J usage is TRBJ1-5; the table's D call TRBD1 went unverified against the DNA. TRBV21-1 is a pseudogene segment. CDR3 size: 17 residues. CDR3 protein: CASSKERDREDNQPQHF. In nucleotides, the CDR3 is TGTGCCAGCAGCAAAGAGCGGGACAGGGAAGACAATCAGCCCCAGCATTTT.

The V call is TRBV5-1, the J call TRBJ2-5, with 8 nucleotides matching TRBD2. Unmatched junction bases numbered 8, after V lost 0 bases and J lost 1 base. This CDR3 is 17 amino acids long. The V gene's germline CDR1 is SGHRS and CDR2 YFSETQ. CDR3 loop: CASSLGGSTSGQETQYF. CDR3 nucleotide sequence: TGCGCCAGCAGCTTGGGGGGGAGTACTAGCGGCCAAGAGACCCAGTACTTC.

The chain uses TRBV7-9 and TRBJ1-6; maybe TRBD1 (5 bases). CDR3 size: 13 residues. The V gene's germline CDR1 is SEHNR and CDR2 FQNEAQ (reference sequence). V was pared by 6 bases and J by 8 bases, with 11 bases between. The CDR3 reads CASSSVGDSPLHF. For the CDR3, the DNA is TGTGCCAGCAGTTCCGTAGGGGATTCACCCCTCCACTTT.

This clone was found once. The V and J genes are TRBV7-2 and TRBJ2-3, with 7 bases matching TRBD1. The germline gives CDR1 SGHTA, CDR2 FQGNSA. The CDR3 runs 15 residues. Trimming took 3 bases from V and 4 from J; bases not matched to a gene: 7. CDR3 sequence (DNA): TGTGCCAGCAGCTTCAAACAGGGGAAAGCAGATACGCAGTATTTT. It encodes CASSFKQGKADTQYF.

This rearrangement joins TRBV12-5 to TRBJ1-5; D unresolved. The CDR3 length is 11 residues. The germline V and J ends were trimmed by 2 bases and 8 bases, with 4 bases remaining between them. The germline V gene encodes CDR1 LGHNT and CDR2 FRNRAP. In nucleotides, the CDR3 is TGTGCTAGTGGTTTGCAGGAGCCCCAGCATTTT. Translating gives CASGLQEPQHF.

The CDR3 sequence is CASSEANRNEKLFF. The CDR3 bases are TGTGCCAGCAGTGAAGCCAACAGGAATGAAAAACTGTTTTTT. The V and J genes are TRBV6-1 and TRBJ1-4; TRBD1 is a possible D gene (5 bases). This CDR3 has 14 residues. Germline lookup yields CDR1 MNHNS and CDR2 SASEGT. Trimming pared 0 bases from V and 5 bases from J, leaving 7 bases between.

The genes are TRBV7-2 and TRBJ1-2; D remains unclear. The CDR3 sequence is 12 residues long. In germline, CDR1 is SGHTA, CDR2 FQGNSA. V gave up 0 bases and J gave up 7 bases, with 6 bases separating them. This CDR3 reads CASSLASGGYTF. The CDR3 region has the DNA TGTGCCAGCAGCTTAGCTAGCGGTGGCTACACCTTC.

The chain combines TRBV15 with TRBJ2-7, with 10 bases identical to TRBD2. CDR1 is LNHNV, CDR2 YYDKDF, per germline (reference sequence). The CDR3 runs to 14 residues. Trimming took 8 bases from V and 7 from J; bases not matched to a gene: 11. As DNA, the CDR3 is TGTGCCACCTCCAGTTTGTATAGCGGGGGGGAGCAGTACTTC. It codes for CATSSLYSGGEQYF.

J is TRBJ1-5 and V is TRBV21-1; the table's D call, TRBD1, has no DNA check behind it. TRBV21-1 is listed as a pseudogene. The CDR3 totals 15 residues. CDR3: CASSKGQEKNQPQHF. For the CDR3, the DNA is TGTGCCAGCAGCAAAGGACAGGAAAAAAATCAGCCCCAGCATTTT.

The J gene is TRBJ1-5, the V gene TRBV9; D possibly corresponds to TRBD1 (6 bases). The germline CDR1 and CDR2 sequences are SGDLS and YYNGEE. The CDR3 extends over 14 amino acids. Trimming left V 5 bases short and J 4 bases short, with 13 bases between. The CDR3, as DNA: TGTGCCAGCAGTGCCGGGACAACAAATCAGCCCCAGCATTTT. As protein: CASSAGTTNQPQHF.

The gene calls are TRBV7-9 and TRBJ1-2; D ambiguous. V was shortened by 3 bases and J by 8 bases, with 16 bases between the two germline ends. The germline gives CDR1 SEHNR, CDR2 FQNEAQ (reference sequence). CDR3 length: 14 residues. The CDR3 region has the DNA TGTGCCAGCAGCTTCTCACTAATAACGGGAGGCTACACCTTC. This translates into CASSFSLITGGYTF.

The V call is TRBV5-1, the J call TRBJ2-2; D remains ambiguous. With 3 bases removed from V and 4 bases from J, the gap between germline ends came to 16 bases. This CDR3 contains 16 residues. In germline, CDR1 is SGHRS, CDR2 YFSETQ. This CDR3 is CASSSQSTPGTGELFF. The CDR3 bases are TGCGCCAGCAGCTCTCAGTCCACACCGGGCACCGGGGAGCTGTTTTTT. The full variable domain, completed using reference TRBV5-1 and TRBJ2-2, is KAGVTQTPRYLIKTRGQQVTLSCSPISGHRSVSWYQQTPGQGLQFLFEYFSETQRNKGNFPGRFSGRQFSNSRSEMNVSTLELGDSALYLCASSSQSTPGTGELFFGEGSRLTVL.

V and J are TRBV7-2 and TRBJ1-2; 8 bases agree with TRBD1. CDR3 length: 14 residues. Trimming at V came to 5 bases and at J to 8 bases, leaving 10 bases not matched to a gene. CDR1 is SGHTA, CDR2 FQGNSA, per germline. The CDR3 coding sequence is TGTGCCAGCAGCGAGTTCCCAGGGGGCGGGGGCTACACCTTC. Its protein product is CASSEFPGGGGYTF.

This chain uses TRBV19 with TRBJ2-2, with D unclear. This CDR3 is 12 amino acids long. In germline, CDR1 is LNHDA, CDR2 SQIVND (reference sequence). V lost 6 bases, J lost 4 bases, and 6 bases lay in between. The CDR3 DNA sequence: TGTGCCAGTAGCCCCCGCACCGGGGAGCTGTTTTTT. It yields the protein CASSPRTGELFF.

The chain combines TRBV7-9 with TRBJ1-1; 7 bases match TRBD1. The length of the CDR3 is 15 residues. Germline trimming cut 8 bases from V and 1 base from J; bases unmatched to any gene: 10. Germline lookup yields CDR1 SEHNR and CDR2 FQNEAQ (reference sequence). In nucleotides, the CDR3 is TGTGCCAGCCTTCGACGAGGGGGCAAGAACACTGAAGCTTTCTTT. Translation: CASLRRGGKNTEAFF.

The V gene is TRBV5-1, the J gene TRBJ1-6, with 8 bases matching TRBD1. With 4 bases clipped from V and 6 bases from J, the junction kept 9 bases outside the gene matches. This CDR3 region has 16 residues. Germline V gene sequence: CDR1 SGHRS, CDR2 YFSETQ. As DNA, the CDR3 is TGCGCCAGCAGCGTGGGACAGGAGCTCTCTAATTCACCCCTCCACTTT. Translation gives CASSVGQELSNSPLHF.

This chain's CDR3 is CASSLAGTSGNYEQYF. CDR3 coding DNA: TGTGCCAGCAGCTTAGCCGGGACTAGCGGCAACTACGAGCAGTACTTC. This chain links TRBV7-2 with TRBJ2-7, with 11 bases identical to TRBD2. Germline values: CDR1 SGHTA, CDR2 FQGNSA. The CDR3 length is 16 residues. The V segment lost 0 bases and the J segment 3 bases; nucleotides outside the gene matches: 4.

The count of this clone is one. The V and J genes are TRBV2 and TRBJ1-1; possibly TRBD1 for D (6 bases). CDR1 is SNHLY, CDR2 FYNNEI, per germline. The CDR3 spans 15 residues. The ends were cut back, 5 bases at V and 5 bases at J, with 18 bases in the middle. For the CDR3, the DNA is TGTGCCAGCAGTAACACTCACAGGGTCGGGACTGAAGCTTTCTTT. Translating it yields CASSNTHRVGTEAFF.

The rearrangement joins TRBV2 to TRBJ1-2, with no clear D. Germline V gene lookup returns CDR1 SNHLY and CDR2 FYNNEI. The germline V and J ends were trimmed by 3 bases and 6 bases, with 23 bases remaining between them. The CDR3 is 17 residues long. The CDR3 loop reads CASSEPVFPGAFDGYTF. CDR3 DNA: TGTGCCAGCAGTGAGCCTGTCTTTCCAGGCGCCTTTGATGGCTACACCTTC.

This clone was seen only a few times. The J gene is TRBJ1-2, the V gene TRBV28; D ambiguous. V shed 5 bases and J shed 2 bases, with 12 bases lying between them. This CDR3 is 14 amino acids long. CDR1 and CDR2 (germline): MDHEN, SYDVKM. The CDR3 reads CASSGPGENYGYTF. Written as DNA, the CDR3 is TGTGCCAGCAGTGGGCCCGGCGAGAACTATGGCTACACCTTC.

The chain has TRBV10-3 and TRBJ1-2; 9 bases are shared with TRBD1. V dropped 8 bases and J dropped 2; count of bases not matched to a gene: 6. The CDR3 is 14 residues long. From germline, CDR1 is ENHRY and CDR2 SYGVKD. The CDR3 reads CAIGDRDMNYGYTF. The CDR3 nucleotides read TGTGCCATCGGGGACAGGGATATGAACTATGGCTACACCTTC.